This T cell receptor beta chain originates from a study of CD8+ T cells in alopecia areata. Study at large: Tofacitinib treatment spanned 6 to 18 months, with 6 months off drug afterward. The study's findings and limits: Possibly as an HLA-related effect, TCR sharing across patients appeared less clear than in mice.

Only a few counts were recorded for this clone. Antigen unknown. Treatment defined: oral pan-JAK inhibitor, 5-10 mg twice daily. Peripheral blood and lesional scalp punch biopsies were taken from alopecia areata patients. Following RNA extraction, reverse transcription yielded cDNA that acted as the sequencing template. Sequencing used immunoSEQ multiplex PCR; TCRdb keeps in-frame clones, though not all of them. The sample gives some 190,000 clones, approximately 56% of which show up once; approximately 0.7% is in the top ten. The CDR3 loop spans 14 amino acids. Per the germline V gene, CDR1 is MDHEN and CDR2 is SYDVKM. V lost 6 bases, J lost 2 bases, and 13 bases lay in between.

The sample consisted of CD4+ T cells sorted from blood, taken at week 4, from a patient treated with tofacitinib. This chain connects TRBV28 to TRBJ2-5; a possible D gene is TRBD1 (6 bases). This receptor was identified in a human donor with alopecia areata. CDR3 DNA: TGTGCCAGCAGGGGGGCTCTGGGACAAGAGACCCAGTACTTC. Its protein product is CASRGALGQETQYF.